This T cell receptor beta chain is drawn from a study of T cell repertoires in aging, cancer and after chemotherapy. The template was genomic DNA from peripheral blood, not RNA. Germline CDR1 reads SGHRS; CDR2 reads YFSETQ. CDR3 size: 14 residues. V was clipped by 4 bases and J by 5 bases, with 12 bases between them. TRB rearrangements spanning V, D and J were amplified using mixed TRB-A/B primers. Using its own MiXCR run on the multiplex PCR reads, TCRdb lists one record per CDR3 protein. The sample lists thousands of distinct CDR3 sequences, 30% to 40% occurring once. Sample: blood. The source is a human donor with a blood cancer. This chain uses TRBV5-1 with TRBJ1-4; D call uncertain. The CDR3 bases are TGCGCCAGCAGCCCGTCGGGCGGCAATGAAAAACTGTTTTTT. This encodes CASSPSGGNEKLFF.